Listed below are T cell receptor beta chains from one sample, sequenced in a study of T cells in tuberculosis. Clones were read by immunoSEQ multiplex PCR, and TCRdb kept only the in-frame ones, dropping some. The sample lists around 33,000 clones; nearly 90% were seen once. The sample was PBMCs, taken at tuberculosis diagnosis. The origin of the receptors is an adult with tuberculosis. Both conserved end residues are part of each CDR3. Fields, in order: V gene, D gene, CDR3 length, J gene, CDR3 protein. D genes are given only for firm matches.

TRBV28,TRBD2,16,TRBJ2-7,CASSLYTAGGSYEQYF
TRBV2,TRBD1,15,TRBJ1-5,CASSEYGTAYQPQHF
TRBV5-1,TRBD1,15,TRBJ2-1,CASSVGQGARDEQFF
TRBV9,.,16,TRBJ2-3,CASSGTSGLSTDTQYF
TRBV30,TRBD1,13,TRBJ1-1,CAWTQQGAPEAFF
TRBV5-6,.,15,TRBJ2-2,CASSLVSFRTGELFF
TRBV4-1,TRBD2,15,TRBJ2-2,CASELAGGQGGELFF
TRBV4-1,.,17,TRBJ2-2,CASSRLKGVSSTGELFF
TRBV7-3,TRBD1,15,TRBJ2-5,CASSPTGVGRETQYF
TRBV5-4,TRBD2,16,TRBJ2-6,CASSSRLAAGANVLTF
TRBV6-5,.,14,TRBJ1-1,CASSYRGTNTEAFF
TRBV5-4,.,14,TRBJ2-3,CASTPGQGLDTQYF
TRBV5-6,TRBD1,14,TRBJ2-1,CASSFPTGGNEQFF
TRBV2,.,15,TRBJ1-2,CASRPRQASNYGYTF
TRBV30,.,12,TRBJ1-2,CAWSVLLPGYTF
TRBV9,TRBD1,15,TRBJ1-5,CASSAGHGQGQPQHF
TRBV5-1,.,14,TRBJ1-2,CASSPSGAAEGYTF
TRBV18,.,14,TRBJ2-2,CASSPTGRSGELFF
TRBV15,.,14,TRBJ1-5,CATSKLQGGQPQHF
TRBV29-1,TRBD2,15,TRBJ2-1,CSVEGGLVDDNEQFF
TRBV11-2,.,15,TRBJ2-1,CASTGGTGDYNEQFF
TRBV4-1,.,16,TRBJ1-5,CASSQEAGTMNQPQHF
TRBV10-3,TRBD2,15,TRBJ2-1,CAISDLAGGPNEQFF
TRBV7-8,TRBD2,16,TRBJ2-7,CASSAGTSGNGWEQYF
TRBV2,.,14,TRBJ2-3,CASSPGDLADTQYF
TRBV5-6,TRBD2,15,TRBJ2-5,CASSFGLAAKETQYF
TRBV2,.,16,TRBJ1-1,CASINGDLILNTEAFF
TRBV27,TRBD1,16,TRBJ2-7,CASSPDPGQGRNEQYF
TRBV27,TRBD1,16,TRBJ2-7,CASSSQDRGTAYEQYF
TRBV6-1,TRBD2,17,TRBJ2-4,CASSGKGLAGEKNIQYF
TRBV27,TRBD1,15,TRBJ1-2,CASSLWQGENYGYTF
TRBV28,.,12,TRBJ2-2,CAVRENTGELFF
TRBV7-9,.,14,TRBJ1-4,CASSRSSGNEKLFF
TRBV4-1,TRBD1,17,TRBJ1-1,CASSQDPGGAQNTEAFF
TRBV7-8,TRBD1,15,TRBJ1-2,CASSPEGQGIYGYTF
TRBV30,.,12,TRBJ1-5,CAWSQGGQPQHF
TRBV27,.,11,TRBJ2-5,CASTFEETQYF
TRBV7-8,TRBD2,17,TRBJ2-3,CASSLTVGGRAPDTQYF
TRBV19,TRBD1,14,TRBJ2-1,CASSMGTGISEQFF
TRBV9,TRBD1,14,TRBJ2-5,CASSAGQGYETQYF
TRBV4-1,TRBD2,15,TRBJ2-2,CASSPGTINTGELFF
TRBV19,TRBD2,15,TRBJ2-1,CASSLSGSSYNEQFF
TRBV11-2,.,14,TRBJ2-3,CASSPAPTGDTQYF
TRBV19,TRBD2,17,TRBJ2-2,CASTIDPVAGVTGELFF
TRBV27,.,15,TRBJ1-4,CASSSKGGLSEKLFF
TRBV2,.,14,TRBJ2-7,CASSVGHLPYEQYF
TRBV4-2,.,15,TRBJ1-1,CASSQDLGALAEAFF
TRBV6-5,.,15,TRBJ2-7,CASSYLPTEPYEQYF
TRBV10-1,.,17,TRBJ2-1,CASSELATPSSYNEQFF
TRBV28,TRBD1,13,TRBJ1-2,CASTFTGAYGYTF
TRBV5-1,TRBD1,16,TRBJ2-3,CASSLETGPGTDTQYF
TRBV7-2,TRBD2,18,TRBJ2-4,CASSLARLAGVAKNIQYF
TRBV7-9,.,12,TRBJ1-6,CASSWPGAPLHF
TRBV6-5,.,14,TRBJ1-4,CASRRDWRAEKLFF
TRBV19,TRBD2,13,TRBJ2-5,CASSDSGGETQYF
TRBV6-1,.,15,TRBJ2-6,CASSETGSGANVLTF
TRBV28,TRBD1,15,TRBJ1-2,CASRNWTGKSRGYTF